The 4 T cell receptor beta chains in this list originate from one sample, sequenced in a study of radiotherapy plus CTLA-4 blockade in lung cancer. Profiled with immunoSEQ multiplex PCR; TCRdb holds only in-frame clones, not every one. The repertoire includes 85,000 to 90,000 clones, about 87% of them detected once, and approximately 16% sits in the top ten. This material consisted of peripheral blood, taken from a patient treated with radiotherapy plus ipilimumab. The receptor set was obtained from a human donor with non-small cell lung cancer that progressed on radiotherapy plus ipilimumab.

This CDR3 is CASSRSSGDTDTQYF. The CDR3 DNA sequence: TGTGCCAGCTCACGATCTAGCGGGGACACAGATACGCAGTATTTT. The chain couples TRBV18 to TRBJ2-3; 9 nucleotides match TRBD2. Trimming removed 4 bases from V and 2 bases from J; junction bases left unmatched: 4. CDR1 is KGHSH, CDR2 LQKENI, per germline. The CDR3 sequence is 15 residues long.

The rearrangement uses TRBV6-5 and TRBJ2-2; 8 bases agree with TRBD2. The CDR3 consists of 13 residues. Germline V CDR1 and CDR2: MNHEY, SVGAGI. The junction had 4 bases not matched to a gene; V was cut back by 6 bases and J by 7 bases. The CDR3 DNA reads as TGTGCCAGCAGCTTTGGGACTAGCGGGGAGCTGTTTTTT. Amino acids: CASSFGTSGELFF.

J is TRBJ1-4 and V is TRBV5-1, with D possibly being TRBD1 (6 bases). V lost 3 bases, J lost 4 bases, and 13 bases lay in between. CDR1 is SGHRS, CDR2 YFSETQ, per germline. The CDR3 contains 15 residues. The DNA for the CDR3 is TGCGCCAGCAGCTGGGGGACAACCTTTAATGAAAAACTGTTTTTT. It specifies CASSWGTTFNEKLFF.

The chain carries TRBV18 and TRBJ1-6; unclear D gene. The CDR3 has 14 residues. V lost 3 bases and J lost 6, with 9 bases in between. Germline-derived CDR1 and CDR2 are KGHSH and LQKENI. In DNA form, the CDR3 reads TGTGCCAGCTCACCGCAGGAGGGTAATTCACCCCTCCACTTT. Amino acid sequence: CASSPQEGNSPLHF.